The entry below describes one TCR beta chain. Its antigen is undetermined. Germline loops: CDR1 MGHDK, CDR2 SYGVNS. V was shortened by 4 bases and J by 4 bases, with 13 bases between the two germline ends. There are 14 residues in the CDR3. Donors counted as nominally healthy when sampled, yet unrecorded immune exposures were likely. This specimen belongs to a study of cytomegalovirus exposure and HLA in healthy donors. Study-level findings and limits: The listing of 150 to 200 TCR beta chains classed them as cytomegalovirus-associated.

The PCR used 60 Vbeta and 13 Jbeta primers. Sequencing was performed with immunoSEQ multiplex PCR; in TCRdb, only in-frame clones are kept and a portion is missing. The table shows about 110,000 clones, with about two thirds occurring only once. This TCR was sampled from a man aged 25-40 years in good health and CMV-seropositive. The sequencing input was PBMCs. V usage is TRBV25-1 and J usage is TRBJ1-2; D perhaps matches TRBD1 (6 bases). DNA of the CDR3: TGTGCCAGCAGTGCCCACAGGGTGATCTATGGCTACACCTTC. Its protein is CASSAHRVIYGYTF.